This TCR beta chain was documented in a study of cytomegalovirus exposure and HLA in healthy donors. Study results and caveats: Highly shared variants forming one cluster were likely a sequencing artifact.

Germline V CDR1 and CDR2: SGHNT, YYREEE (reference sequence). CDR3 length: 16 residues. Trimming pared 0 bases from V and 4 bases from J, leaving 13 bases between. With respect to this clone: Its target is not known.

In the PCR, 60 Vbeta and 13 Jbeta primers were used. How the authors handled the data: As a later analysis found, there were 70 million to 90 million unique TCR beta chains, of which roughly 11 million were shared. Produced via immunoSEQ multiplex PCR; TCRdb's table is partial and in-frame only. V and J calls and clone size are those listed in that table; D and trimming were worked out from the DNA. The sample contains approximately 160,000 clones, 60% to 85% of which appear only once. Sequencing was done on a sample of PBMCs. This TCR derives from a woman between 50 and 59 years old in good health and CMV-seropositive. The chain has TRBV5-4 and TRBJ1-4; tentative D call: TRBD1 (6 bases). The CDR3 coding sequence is TGTGCCAGCAGCTTGGACAGGGCGGCCCTTAATGAAAAACTGTTTTTT. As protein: CASSLDRAALNEKLFF.